A single sample gave rise to the 6 T cell receptor beta chains below, sequenced in a study of blood T cell repertoires in COVID-19. TCRdb's copy holds only in-frame clones and misses some; the assay was immunoSEQ multiplex PCR. The data contain about 72,000 clones, over 75% of them singletons. The sequenced material came from peripheral blood. The source of these receptors is a man aged 65-85 years with active or convalescent COVID-19.

The chain has TRBV7-3 and TRBJ2-1; TRBD2 matches 13 bases. This CDR3 comprises 14 residues. Germline CDR1 and CDR2: SGHTA and FQGTGA. J gave up 10 bases and V 10 bases, and 10 bases lay outside the gene matches. The CDR3 DNA follows: TGTGCCACATCGACTAGCGGGAGGTCCGGGGAGCAGTTCTTC. This codes for CATSTSGRSGEQFF.

The chain couples TRBV5-1 to TRBJ1-4; D call uncertain. This CDR3 is built from 14 residues. V lost 9 bases and J 5 bases, leaving 17 bases between the germline ends. CDR1 and CDR2 from the germline V gene are SGHRS and YFSETQ. Here the CDR3 reads CATKGAGVNEKLFF. CDR3 DNA: TGCGCCACCAAAGGAGCCGGGGTGAATGAAAAACTGTTTTTT. The full variable domain, completed using reference TRBV5-1 and TRBJ1-4, is KAGVTQTPRYLIKTRGQQVTLSCSPISGHRSVSWYQQTPGQGLQFLFEYFSETQRNKGNFPGRFSGRQFSNSRSEMNVSTLELGDSALYLCATKGAGVNEKLFFGSGTQLSVL.

The chain employs TRBV9 and TRBJ2-1; TRBD2 matches 13 bases. V was clipped by 0 bases and J by 8 bases; unmatched bases: 2. The V gene's germline CDR1 is SGDLS and CDR2 YYNGEE. This CDR3 region has 15 residues. CDR3 in DNA: TGTGCCAGCAGCGTAGTAACTAGCGGGAGGGATGAGCAGTTCTTC. Encoded protein: CASSVVTSGRDEQFF.

The V call is TRBV11-2, the J call TRBJ2-1, with TRBD2 matching over 12 bases. Unmatched junction bases numbered 15, after V lost 0 bases and J lost 9 bases. CDR3 length: 19 amino acids. Germline loops: CDR1 SGHAT, CDR2 FQNNGV. The CDR3 DNA sequence: TGTGCCAGCAGCTTAGATCCATTCGCTAGCGGGAGGGGGAGGGGTGAGCAGTTCTTC. This encodes CASSLDPFASGRGRGEQFF.

The CDR3 nucleotides read TGCGCCAGCAGCACCGGGACAGCCACAGGACAGCCCCAGCATTTT. Protein product: CASSTGTATGQPQHF. The V gene is TRBV5-1, the J gene TRBJ1-5, with 7 bases lining up with TRBD1. The V and J ends lost 4 bases and 7 bases, in that order; junction bases with no gene match: 11. CDR1 and CDR2 (germline): SGHRS, YFSETQ. The CDR3 totals 15 residues.

This clone has just one count. This sequence joins TRBV6-5 and TRBJ1-2; a weak D match, TRBD1 (6 bases). The germline V gene has CDR1 MNHEY and CDR2 SVGAGI. Trimming stripped 0 bases from V and 5 bases from J, with 10 bases between. This CDR3 has 14 residues. CDR3 region: CASSYSLQGYGYTF. The CDR3, as DNA: TGTGCCAGCAGTTACTCTTTGCAGGGGTATGGCTACACCTTC.